Presented here are 3 T cell receptor beta chains from one specimen sequenced in a study of Graves' ophthalmopathy and Graves' hyperthyroidism. RNA transcripts were the template, and TCR beta CDR3 regions were amplified from them. Second-round multiplex PCR came after a first-round RT-PCR that employed HTBI primers. In TCRdb, the multiplex PCR reads were re-called with MiXCR into one record per CDR3 protein. This sample has hundreds of thousands of distinct CDR3 sequences, with 20% to 25% found just once. Input material: peripheral blood. The receptors were gathered from a woman under 30 with stable Graves' hyperthyroidism. Some clones in this sample may be carry-over from other donors' samples.

In this sample, this clonotype turned up many times. The J gene is TRBJ2-7, the V gene TRBV7-8, with 7 bases matching TRBD1. The CDR3 runs 14 residues. The germline gives CDR1 SGHVS, CDR2 FQNEAQ. V gave up 3 bases and J gave up 6 bases; unmatched junction bases: 8. CDR3 region: CASSFLGQPREQYF. The CDR3 nucleotides are TGTGCCAGCAGCTTTTTGGGACAGCCTCGCGAGCAGTACTTC.

This clonotype was seen repeatedly, ten times or more. The V call is TRBV19, the J call TRBJ1-1; D is possibly TRBD1 (5 bases). V lost 1 base and J 1 base, leaving 10 bases between the germline ends. The germline V gene has CDR1 LNHDA and CDR2 SQIVND (reference sequence). The CDR3 is 15 residues long. The CDR3 DNA reads TGTGCCAGTAGTATAGCTGACAGTTGGAACACTGAAGCTTTCTTT. Its translation: CASSIADSWNTEAFF.

The chain employs TRBV2 and TRBJ1-1; D unresolved. Trimming removed 3 bases from V and 5 bases from J, with 16 bases in between. The CDR3 sequence is 15 residues long. The germline V gene has CDR1 SNHLY and CDR2 FYNNEI. The CDR3 sequence: CASSEGQEVRTEAFF. CDR3 nucleotide sequence: TGTGCCAGCAGTGAGGGTCAGGAAGTCAGAACTGAAGCTTTCTTT.